This T cell receptor beta chain comes out of a study of shared T cell receptors in the human thymus. Germline values: CDR1 SNHLY, CDR2 FYNNEI. CDR3 length equals 16 residues. After removal of 6 bases from V and 3 bases from J, the junction contained 10 bases not matched to a gene. Measured with immunoSEQ multiplex PCR; TCRdb has only the in-frame clones, and not every one. The data contain some 640,000 clones, about 90% of them singletons. The sample was also linked to a second study, of human thymus T cells. That paper notes: Thymus tissue was removed during corrective cardiac surgery. V and J genes seemed to be used with bias in thymic and blood repertoires. Thymic repertoires overlap heavily among unrelated individuals, related research has reported.

The rearrangement uses TRBV2 and TRBJ1-4, with 7 bases identical to TRBD1. The sequencing input was thymocytes. The TCR originated in a boy less than two years old with a congenital heart defect. CDR3 sequence (DNA): TGTGCCAGCAGACGGGACAGCTTACGACCTAATGAAAAACTGTTTTTT. Its translation is CASRRDSLRPNEKLFF. The full variable domain, in which reference TRBV2 and TRBJ1-4 provide the parts outside the CDR3, is EPEVTQTPSHQVTQMGQEVILRCVPISNHLYFYWYRQILGQKVEFLVSFYNNEISEKSEIFDDQFSVERPDGSNFTLKIRSTKLEDSAMYFCASRRDSLRPNEKLFFGSGTQLSVL.